This is a list of T cell receptor beta chains from one sample in a study of neurological immune-mediated disorders. In TCRdb, the 5' RACE reads were re-called with MiXCR into one record per CDR3 protein. Of tens of thousands of distinct CDR3 sequences in the sample, about 13% are singletons; the top ten hold roughly 4.2%. The specimen sequenced was PBMCs. These receptor sequences come from a female donor with HTLV-1-associated myelopathy (HAM/TSP). CDR3s include the opening cysteine and the closing phenylalanine or tryptophan. The order of the fields is J gene, V gene, clone size, D gene, CDR3 protein, CDR3 DNA. A D gene is named only where the DNA matches it firmly. Where a row states a size, it is once, few, many or the class of an expanded clone; other rows omit it.

TRBJ2-1	TRBV20-1	many	TRBD2	CSARVAGGRSYNEQFF	TGCAGTGCTAGAGTAGCGGGGGGGCGTTCCTACAATGAGCAGTTCTTC
TRBJ2-7	TRBV20-1	NA	NA	CSARAGTYEQYF	TGCAGTGCCCGTGCGGGCACCTACGAGCAGTACTTC
TRBJ1-2	TRBV5-5	many	NA	CASSLGPGISNYGYTF	TGTGCCAGCAGCTTGGGTCCAGGCATATCTAACTATGGCTACACCTTC
TRBJ2-1	TRBV11-2	many	TRBD1	CASSSGTVNEQFF	TGTGCCAGCAGCTCAGGGACAGTCAATGAGCAGTTCTTC
TRBJ2-7	TRBV25-1	many	NA	CASSETGLKVHEQYF	TGTGCCAGCAGTGAGACGGGCCTGAAAGTCCACGAGCAGTACTTC
TRBJ2-1	TRBV20-1	many	TRBD2	CSAREAGAYNEQFF	TGCAGTGCTAGAGAAGCGGGGGCCTACAATGAGCAGTTCTTC
TRBJ1-1	TRBV5-5	many	TRBD1	CASSRTGETEAFF	TGTGCCAGCAGCAGGACAGGGGAGACTGAAGCTTTCTTT
TRBJ1-5	TRBV27	many	TRBD1	CASSRQGLGQPQHF	TGTGCCAGCAGCCGACAGGGGTTGGGACAGCCCCAGCATTTT
TRBJ1-5	TRBV4-2	many	NA	CASSQDQASNQPQHF	TGTGCCAGCAGCCAAGATCAGGCTAGCAATCAGCCCCAGCATTTT
TRBJ1-1	TRBV5-1	many	NA	CASSLRVGNTEAFF	TGCGCCAGCAGCTTGAGGGTCGGGAACACTGAAGCTTTCTTT
TRBJ2-7	TRBV12-3/TRBV12-4	many	NA	CASSFNQGGTYEQYF	TGTGCCAGCAGTTTTAATCAGGGGGGAACCTACGAGCAGTACTTC
TRBJ1-4	TRBV5-1	many	NA	CASSLGEGNEKLFF	TGCGCCAGCAGCTTGGGAGAGGGTAATGAAAAACTGTTTTTT
TRBJ2-4	TRBV7-2	many	NA	CASSSSGRNIQYF	TGTGCCAGCAGCTCCTCCGGGAGAAACATTCAGTACTTC
TRBJ2-1	TRBV27	many	NA	CASSLPGFSEQFF	TGTGCCAGCAGTTTACCAGGGTTTTCTGAGCAGTTCTTC
TRBJ2-5	TRBV6-1	few	TRBD1	CAGGDRDQETQYF	TGTGCCGGGGGGGACAGGGACCAAGAGACCCAGTACTTC
TRBJ2-3	TRBV30	NA	NA	CAWGISRDTQYF	TGTGCCTGGGGGATTTCCCGGGATACGCAGTATTTT
TRBJ2-7	TRBV5-6	many	TRBD2	CASSRTGTSGEQYF	TGTGCCAGCAGCCGCACCGGGACTAGCGGCGAGCAGTACTTC
TRBJ2-6	TRBV18	many	TRBD1	CASSQPGQGANVLTF	TGTGCCAGCTCCCAGCCGGGACAGGGGGCCAACGTCCTGACTTTC
TRBJ1-1	TRBV29-1	once	TRBD1	CSAAWTGETEAFF	TGCAGCGCCGCATGGACAGGGGAGACTGAAGCTTTCTTT
TRBJ1-1	TRBV12-3/TRBV12-4	few	NA	CASSLYFGRGGTEAFF	TGTGCCAGCAGTTTGTATTTCGGCAGGGGTGGCACTGAAGCTTTCTTT
TRBJ2-7	TRBV5-1	many	NA	CASSLVDPGRGEQYF	TGCGCCAGCAGCTTGGTGGACCCCGGGAGAGGCGAGCAGTACTTC
TRBJ2-7	TRBV3-1	many	NA	CASSPTRTSNEQYF	TGTGCCAGCAGCCCGACTAGGACCTCCAACGAGCAGTACTTC
TRBJ2-5	TRBV12-3/TRBV12-4	many	NA	CASSLKGGETQYF	TGTGCCAGCAGTTTAAAAGGAGGAGAGACCCAGTACTTC